This T cell receptor beta chain appears in the sequencing data of a study of T cell responses to AZD1222 COVID-19 vaccine (dated by TCRdb to the early 2020s). Background on the whole study: Because spike-specific TCR depth and breadth did not differ between the two schedules, AZD1222 recipients who got a second dose at roughly 4 weeks were pooled with those who got a second dose at roughly 12 weeks. TCR sequencing was performed for about 250 trial participants, of whom 200 to 210 were given two doses of AZD1222 and approximately 25 were given two doses of MenACWY control vaccine. Trial participants were enrolled into age subgroups of 18-55, 56-69 and 70-plus years, which contained about 150, 28 and 57 TCR-sequenced participants, respectively.

The CDR3 regions of human TCRbeta chains were subjected to immunosequencing. Per the source publication's procedure: Repertoire TCRs were checked for matches against a reference library of SARS-CoV-2-specific TCRs that had been generated using the MIRA antigen-specificity platform. Breadth meant the fraction of unique TCRs that were SARS-CoV-2-associated, whereas depth meant the fraction of total T cells that were SARS-CoV-2-associated. Using the MIRA data, each spike-specific TCR was mapped to the spike region that the TCR reacts to and placed in a CD4 or CD8 class. Log10-transformed breadth and depth values were compared by one-way ANOVA with Sidak's multiple comparisons tests. TCRdb provides this immuneACCESS table in a form limited to in-frame rearrangements. Some clones are lacking; in checked studies, under half of them reflect an unresolved V gene, and why the rest are absent is not known. V and J calls and clone size are those listed in that table; D and trimming were worked out from the DNA. The sample data list under 60,000 clones, and approximately 79% of these were observed just once. The ten largest account for roughly 10% of the sample.

Per the germline V gene, SGHRS is the CDR1 and YFSETQ is the CDR2. CDR3 length: 15 amino acids, cysteine to phenylalanine. Only the CDR3 region is kept as DNA, spanning 45 bases read in frame from base 1. Trimming costs V 0 bases and J 5 bases, and their ends lie 14 bases apart. Points on this clone: Its recognized antigen is unknown. No quality values exist for individual bases; no much larger clone is one base distant.

The time point label, read with the paper, signifies: baseline before first vaccination. Vaccinee samples were obtained from the UK trials COV001 and COV002, which included a single-blind randomized controlled phase 2/3 trial of AZD1222 (ChAdOx1 nCoV-19) in healthy adults. For TCRbeta chain sequencing, PBMC samples were collected from trial participants at day 0 and at day 28 after the second dose. Overall study results and their limits: Because no day 14 peak-response samples were available, the repertoires could be characterized only after the peak T cell response. The vaccine-associated CD4 TCRs covered the entire spike protein, and the dominant responses fell in regions 160-218 and 743-854. The 56-69-year group was small, and its depth increase did not reach significance, likely because of low power. Epitopes outside the regions mutated in the B.1.351 and B.1.1.7 variants were reportedly recognized by nearly half of the unique spike-specific TCRs. After two AZD1222 doses, both the breadth and the depth of spike-specific TCRs were significantly higher than at day 0 and than in MenACWY recipients. Conclusions about previously exposed vaccinees were limited because only 5 or 6 AZD1222 recipients were SARS-CoV-2 seropositive at baseline. Most participants were white British and females outnumbered males, and the authors suggested that clonal diversity may have been underestimated.

The V gene is TRBV5-1 and the J gene is TRBJ1-1; TRBD1 could be the D gene, as 6 bases match. This sequence was found in an adult in good health. Sequences were derived from peripheral blood, sampled on day 0 of AZD1222 vaccination. This receptor carries the CDR3 CASSLEGQGLTEAFF. The nucleotide sequence reads TGCGCCAGCAGCTTGGAGGGGCAGGGGCTGACTGAAGCTTTCTTT.